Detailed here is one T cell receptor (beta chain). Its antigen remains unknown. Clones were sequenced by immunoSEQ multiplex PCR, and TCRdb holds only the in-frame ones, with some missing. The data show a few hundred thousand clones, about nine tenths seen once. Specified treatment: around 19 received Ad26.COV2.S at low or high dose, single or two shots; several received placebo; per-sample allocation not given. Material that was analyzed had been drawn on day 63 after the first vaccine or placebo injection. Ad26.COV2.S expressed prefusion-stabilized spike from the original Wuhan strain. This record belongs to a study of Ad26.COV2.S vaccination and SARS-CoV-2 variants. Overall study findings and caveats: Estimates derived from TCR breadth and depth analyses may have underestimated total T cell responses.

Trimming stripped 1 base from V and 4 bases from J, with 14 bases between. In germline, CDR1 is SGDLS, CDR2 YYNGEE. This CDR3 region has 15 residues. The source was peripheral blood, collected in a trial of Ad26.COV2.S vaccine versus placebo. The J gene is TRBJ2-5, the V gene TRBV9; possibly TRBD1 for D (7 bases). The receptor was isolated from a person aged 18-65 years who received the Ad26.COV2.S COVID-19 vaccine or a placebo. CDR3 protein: CASSVTGAGGETQYF. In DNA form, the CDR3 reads TGTGCCAGCAGCGTAACAGGGGCCGGGGGAGAGACCCAGTACTTC. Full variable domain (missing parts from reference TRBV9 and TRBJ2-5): DSGVTQTPKHLITATGQRVTLRCSPRSGDLSVYWYQQSLDQGLQFLIQYYNGEERAKGNILERFSAQQFPDLHSELNLSSLELGDSALYFCASSVTGAGGETQYFGPGTRLLVL.